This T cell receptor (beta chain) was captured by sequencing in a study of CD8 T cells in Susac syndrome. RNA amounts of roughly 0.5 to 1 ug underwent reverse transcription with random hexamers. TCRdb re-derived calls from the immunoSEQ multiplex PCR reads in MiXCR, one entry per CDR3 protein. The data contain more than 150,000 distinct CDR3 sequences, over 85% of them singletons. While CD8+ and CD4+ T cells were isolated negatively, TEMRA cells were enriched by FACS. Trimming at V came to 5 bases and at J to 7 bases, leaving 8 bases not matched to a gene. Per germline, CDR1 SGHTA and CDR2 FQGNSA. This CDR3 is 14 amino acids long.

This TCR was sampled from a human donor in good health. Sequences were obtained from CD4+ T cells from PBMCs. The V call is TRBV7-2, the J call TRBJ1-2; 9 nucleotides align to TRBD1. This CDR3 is CASSAVGQGGGYTF. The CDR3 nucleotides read TGTGCCAGCAGCGCCGTGGGACAGGGAGGTGGCTACACCTTC.